These T cell receptor beta chains were read from a single sample in a study of blood T cells in healthy people across ages. TCRdb redid the calling of the 5' RACE reads with MiXCR, one entry per CDR3 protein. The repertoire holds around 990,000 distinct CDR3 sequences, with under 40% as singletons. The sequencing sample was made of blood. All receptors derive from a man younger than 35 in good health. Each CDR3 is given with its conserved first and last residue. The order of the fields is J gene, D gene, clone size, V gene, CDR3 protein, CDR3 DNA. D genes are given only for firm matches. Rows may omit the clone size; those that give it use once, few, many or a size class.

TRBJ2-5 - - TRBV20-1 CSARDIGGAWETQYF TGCAGTGCTAGAGATATTGGCGGAGCTTGGGAGACCCAGTACTTC
TRBJ1-1 - - TRBV20-1 CSARSGGSGAEAFF TGCAGTGCTAGATCGGGGGGGTCGGGAGCTGAAGCTTTCTTT
TRBJ1-5 - - TRBV10-3 CAISDNRSNQPQHF TGTGCCATCAGTGATAACAGAAGTAATCAGCCCCAGCATTTT
TRBJ1-1 - - TRBV7-3 CASSSTRTDTEAFF TGTGCCAGCAGCTCTACCAGGACAGACACTGAAGCTTTCTTT
TRBJ2-3 TRBD1 - TRBV9 CASRSDRGTDTQYF TGTGCCAGCAGGTCGGACAGGGGGACAGATACGCAGTATTTT
TRBJ1-2 - - TRBV7-9 CASAGTNYGYTF TGTGCCAGCGCAGGGACCAACTATGGCTACACCTTC
TRBJ2-1 - few TRBV5-6 CATRAGISYNEQFF TGTGCCACGAGGGCAGGGATTTCCTACAATGAGCAGTTCTTC
TRBJ2-1 TRBD1 - TRBV12-3/TRBV12-4 CASSLSDRGTNEQFF TGTGCCAGCAGTTTAAGTGACAGGGGTACCAATGAGCAGTTCTTC
TRBJ1-1 TRBD1 - TRBV12-3/TRBV12-4 CASRPHRDRGRNTEAFF TGTGCCAGCAGACCTCACAGGGACAGGGGCAGGAACACTGAAGCTTTCTTT
TRBJ1-2 - many TRBV3-1 CASSQEGRFYGYTF TGTGCCAGCAGCCAAGAGGGGAGGTTCTACGGCTACACCTTC
TRBJ2-5 TRBD1 few TRBV2 CASSGNRGRGETQYF TGTGCCAGCAGTGGTAACAGGGGGCGAGGGGAGACCCAGTACTTC
TRBJ2-1 TRBD2 - TRBV5-1 CASSLPGGGNEQFF TGCGCCAGCAGCTTGCCGGGGGGTGGCAATGAGCAGTTCTTC
TRBJ2-2 - few TRBV4-1 CASSQDPYTGELFF TGCGCCAGCAGCCAAGATCCGTACACCGGGGAGCTGTTTTTT
TRBJ2-2 TRBD1 few TRBV2 CASSGTVAPGELFF TGTGCCAGTTCCGGGACAGTAGCACCCGGGGAGCTGTTTTTT
TRBJ2-3 - - TRBV11-2 CASSVAELADTQYF TGTGCCAGCAGCGTAGCCGAATTAGCAGATACGCAGTATTTT
TRBJ2-3 TRBD2 - TRBV20-1 CSARDWAGGADTQYF TGCAGTGCTAGAGATTGGGCGGGGGGCGCAGATACGCAGTATTTT
TRBJ1-1 - few TRBV6-5 CASSYSQGTTEAFF TGTGCCAGCAGTTATAGCCAGGGGACCACTGAAGCTTTCTTT
TRBJ2-7 - - TRBV29-1 CSVEGLLYNEQYF TGCAGCGTTGAGGGACTCCTCTACAATGAGCAGTACTTC
TRBJ2-1 TRBD2 - TRBV5-6 CASSSRPGGTDEQFF TGTGCCAGCAGCTCCAGACCGGGGGGTACCGATGAGCAGTTCTTC
TRBJ2-7 TRBD2 - TRBV10-3 CAISVPPAPQRGTYNEQYF TGTGCCATCAGTGTCCCCCCCGCTCCCCAGCGGGGGACCTACAATGAGCAGTACTTC
TRBJ2-7 TRBD2 - TRBV20-1 CSASPTSEDYEQYF TGCAGTGCTAGCCCGACTAGCGAGGACTACGAGCAGTACTTC
TRBJ1-1 - - TRBV6-2/TRBV6-3 CASSAYRNTEAFF TGTGCCAGCAGTGCTTACAGGAACACTGAAGCTTTCTTT
TRBJ1-2 TRBD1 - TRBV27 CVSPRTGALGTYGYTF TGTGTCAGCCCTCGGACAGGGGCCTTAGGGACCTATGGCTACACCTTC
TRBJ1-1 - few TRBV10-3 CAISEPAGKGTEAFF TGTGCCATCAGTGAGCCCGCGGGGAAAGGCACTGAAGCTTTCTTT
TRBJ2-7 TRBD2 - TRBV28 CASSPPGREYEQYF TGTGCCAGCAGCCCGCCAGGGAGGGAGTATGAGCAGTACTTC
TRBJ2-7 TRBD1 - TRBV4-2 CASSPRTGTVSYKQYF TGTGCCAGCAGCCCTCGGACAGGAACGGTCTCCTACAAGCAGTACTTC
TRBJ2-5 TRBD2 many TRBV28 CASSLFRGGGTQYF TGTGCCAGCAGTTTATTTCGGGGGGGCGGGACCCAGTACTTC
TRBJ1-2 - few TRBV20-1 CSAPGLPEGYTF TGCAGTGCTCCTGGGCTCCCGGAAGGCTACACCTTC
TRBJ2-3 - - TRBV9 CASSVASENTQYF TGTGCCAGCAGCGTAGCCTCGGAAAATACGCAGTATTTT
TRBJ2-1 TRBD2 few TRBV30 CAWSVTSGGSEQFF TGTGCCTGGAGTGTGACTAGCGGGGGTTCCGAGCAGTTCTTC
TRBJ2-7 - few TRBV7-2 CASSLAVYGYEQYF TGTGCCAGCAGCTTAGCGGTGTATGGCTACGAGCAGTACTTC
TRBJ2-7 - - TRBV6-6 CASSYSLSYEQYF TGTGCCAGCAGTTACTCTTTATCCTACGAGCAGTACTTC
TRBJ1-2 - few TRBV12-3/TRBV12-4 CASSAGTERRGYTF TGTGCCAGCAGTGCCGGGACGGAGCGGCGTGGCTACACCTTC